The 17 T cell receptor beta chains below were found in one sample sequenced in a study of glioma-infiltrating T cells. Using RNA template, CDR3s of TCR alpha and beta were amplified with iRepertoire arm-PCR. TCRdb independently ran MiXCR on the multiplex PCR reads; one entry per CDR3 protein. This sample carries more than 95,000 distinct CDR3 sequences, approximately 28% of them seen once, and the ten largest clones take approximately 43%. The sequenced sample was glioma tissue, nonneoplastic brain tissue, or PBMCs (not recorded which). These receptors were taken from a human donor with low-grade glioma or glioblastoma, undergoing nonglioma brain surgery, or in good health (not recorded which).

This clonotype was seen a handful of times. Written as DNA, the CDR3 is TGTGCCAGCAGCTTACATAGCGGGGGCAACACCGGGGAGCTGTTTTTT. Translated, it gives CASSLHSGGNTGELFF. The chain joins TRBV7-3 to TRBJ2-2; the match to TRBD2 covers 9 bases. Trimming removed 2 bases from V and 2 bases from J; junction bases left unmatched: 3. The CDR3 extends over 16 amino acids. Germline-derived CDR1 and CDR2 are SGHTA and FQGTGA.

The chain couples TRBV7-3 to TRBJ2-3; D possibly corresponds to TRBD2 (6 bases). CDR3 length: 19 residues. Germline CDR1 reads SGHTA; CDR2 reads FQGTGA. The ends were cut back, 5 bases at V and 2 bases at J, with 26 bases in the middle. In nucleotides, the CDR3 is TGTGCCAGCAGCCGTTATGGTGGGGGTTGGGGGGATAACACAGATACGCAGTATTTT. Translating it yields CASSRYGGGWGDNTDTQYF.

The V and J genes are TRBV29-1 and TRBJ2-3; possibly TRBD1 for D (5 bases). Germline-derived CDR1 and CDR2 are SQVTM and ANQGSEA. This CDR3 is 14 amino acids long. Trimming left V 8 bases short and J 2 bases short, with 17 bases between. CDR3 sequence reads: CSFFSGLPTDTQYF. The CDR3 region has the DNA TGCAGCTTTTTCTCAGGGCTCCCCACAGATACGCAGTATTTT.

The sample holds many counts of this clonotype. V gene TRBV28 combines with J gene TRBJ1-4; a possible D gene is TRBD1 (5 bases). The CDR3 has 15 residues. V lost 7 bases and J lost 0, with 12 bases in between. Germline V lookup: CDR1 MDHEN, CDR2 SYDVKM. The DNA for the CDR3 is TGTGCCAGCAACCCCATGACAGCAACTAATGAAAAACTGTTTTTT. Its protein product is CASNPMTATNEKLFF. The variable domain in full, with the rest retrieved from reference TRBV28 and TRBJ1-4, is DVKVTQSSRYLVKRTGEKVFLECVQDMDHENMFWYRQDPGLGLRLIYFSYDVKMKEKGDIPEGYSVSREKKERFSLILESASTNQTSMYLCASNPMTATNEKLFFGSGTQLSVL.

This clonotype has only a few counts. The chain is built from TRBV11-3 and TRBJ1-1; maybe TRBD1 (6 bases). V was shortened by 5 bases and J by 8 bases, with 12 bases between the two germline ends. CDR3 length: 12 residues. Germline CDR1 is SGHNT and CDR2 is YENEEA. The CDR3, as DNA: TGTGCCAGCAGCCGTATGGGACACGAAGCTTTCTTT. This codes for CASSRMGHEAFF.

In its sample, this clonotype was seen many times. This chain connects TRBV10-3 to TRBJ1-2, with D hard to call. Per the germline V gene, CDR1 is ENHRY and CDR2 is SYGVKD. Trimming pared 0 bases from V and 7 bases from J, leaving 18 bases between. CDR3 size: 16 residues. CDR3 DNA sequence: TGTGCCATCAGTGAGTCTGGCGGCAGCCGAGGACGTGGCTACACCTTC. Residues: CAISESGGSRGRGYTF.

This clonotype occurred many times. The chain is built from TRBV28 and TRBJ1-1; D is uncertain. The CDR3 covers 11 residues. The V gene's germline CDR1 is MDHEN and CDR2 SYDVKM. Trimming removed 4 bases from V and 3 bases from J, with 3 bases in between. The CDR3 nucleotides read TGTGCCAGCAGTTCTGACACTGAAGCTTTCTTT. It is translated as CASSSDTEAFF.

This clonotype was recorded at least ten times. The rearrangement uses TRBV4-2 and TRBJ2-7, with a weak D call TRBD2 (5 bases). The CDR3 spans 16 residues. Per germline, CDR1 LGHNA and CDR2 YNFKEQ. Trimming left V 4 bases short and J 0 bases short, with 16 bases between. In nucleotides, the CDR3 is TGTGCCAGCAGCCCTACCCTGGACTTTCCCTCCTACGAGCAGTACTTC. It translates to CASSPTLDFPSYEQYF.

A few counts support this clonotype. V and J are TRBV12-3 or TRBV12-4 and TRBJ2-3; the match to TRBD2 covers 8 bases. CDR3 length equals 14 residues. The V gene end was trimmed by 6 bases and the J gene end by 4 bases; junction bases not matched to a gene: 6. CDR3 coding DNA: TGTGCCAGCAGAAAGCGGGGGCAGTCAGATACGCAGTATTTT. Its translation is CASRKRGQSDTQYF.

This clonotype was found many times. The V gene is TRBV20-1, the J gene TRBJ2-1; 7 nucleotides line up with TRBD1. CDR3 size: 16 residues. Per germline, CDR1 DFQATT and CDR2 SNEGSKA (reference sequence). The J segment lost 2 bases and the V segment lost 2 bases, leaving 9 bases of the junction unmatched. The CDR3 DNA reads as TGCAGTGCTAGACCTAATGGGGACAGTGCCTACAATGAGCAGTTCTTC. Encoded protein: CSARPNGDSAYNEQFF.

This clonotype was picked up one time. A read error may be the cause here, since a much bigger clone is one base away. The genes are TRBV24-1 and TRBJ1-1; no definite D call. Germline CDR1 reads KGHDR; CDR2 reads SFDVKD. The CDR3 has 13 amino acids. The germline V and J ends were trimmed by 7 bases and 5 bases, with 13 bases remaining between them. CDR3 DNA: TGTGCCACCAGATTGGTGGAGGTGACTGAAGCTTTCTTT. The encoded protein is CATRLVEVTEAFF.

This clonotype showed up just once. This may arise from a read error, as a much more abundant clone is one base away. The chain combines TRBV2 with TRBJ1-5; D remains ambiguous. The germline V gene encodes CDR1 SNHLY and CDR2 FYNNEI. Trimming took off 6 bases at V and 8 bases at J, with 14 bases between the two ends. The CDR3 sequence is 13 residues long. CDR3 DNA: TGTGCCAGCAGGTGGCAGGAAAATAAGCCCCAGCATTTT. This sequence encodes CASRWQENKPQHF.

The V gene is TRBV5-8, the J gene TRBJ1-5, with 8 bases matching TRBD1. V shed 4 bases, J shed 5 bases, and the junction held 11 bases outside the gene matches. The CDR3 has 16 residues. Per the germline V gene, CDR1 is SGHTS and CDR2 is YDEGEE. CDR3 amino acids: CASSVSGGGRYQPQHF. DNA for the CDR3: TGTGCCAGCAGCGTCTCAGGGGGCGGGCGATATCAGCCCCAGCATTTT. The full variable domain, its missing parts supplied by reference TRBV5-8 and TRBJ1-5, is EAGVTQSPTHLIKTRGQQATLRCSPISGHTSVYWYQQALGLGLQFLLWYDEGEERNRGNFPPRFSGRQFPNYSSELNVNALELEDSALYLCASSVSGGGRYQPQHFGDGTRLSIL.

The J gene is TRBJ1-2, the V gene TRBV2, with D hard to call. The CDR3 extends over 16 amino acids. V lost 4 bases to trimming and J lost 2 bases, with 17 bases between them. Germline V gene data show CDR1 as SNHLY and CDR2 as FYNNEI. This CDR3 reads CASSVSVVTLNYGYTF. CDR3 DNA sequence: TGTGCCAGCAGTGTAAGCGTGGTTACCTTAAACTATGGCTACACCTTC.

This clonotype was recorded many times. This chain links TRBV28 with TRBJ2-2; D not resolved. This CDR3 comprises 14 residues. Germline CDR1 is MDHEN and CDR2 is SYDVKM. The germline V and J ends were trimmed by 2 bases and 4 bases, with 8 bases remaining between them. CDR3 sequence: CASSLLASTGELFF. The CDR3 nucleotides read TGTGCCAGCAGTTTACTGGCGAGCACCGGGGAGCTGTTTTTT.

This clonotype was recorded many times. CDR3 loop: CASSLGGRIEAFF. The DNA for the CDR3 is TGTGCCAGCAGCCTTGGGGGCAGGATTGAAGCTTTCTTT. The chain recombines TRBV11-2 with TRBJ1-1; possible D gene TRBD1, 6 bases. CDR3 size: 13 residues. Germline-derived CDR1 and CDR2 are SGHAT and FQNNGV. V lost 5 bases, J lost 7 bases, and 14 bases lay in between.

This clonotype showed up many times. The chain is built from TRBV19 and TRBJ2-5; unclear D gene. CDR1 LNHDA and CDR2 SQIVND come from the germline V gene (reference sequence). V lost 6 bases and J lost 2, with 10 bases in between. CDR3 size: 13 residues. The CDR3 sequence is CASSPRRQETQYF. Written as DNA, the CDR3 is TGTGCCAGTAGCCCCCGTCGGCAAGAGACCCAGTACTTC.